This T cell receptor (beta chain) was sequenced in a study of technical replicates of blood from a few donors. Measured with immunoSEQ multiplex PCR; TCRdb has only the in-frame clones, and not every one. The sample shows 75,000 to 100,000 clones, about 95% of them seen only once. V shed 4 bases, J shed 6 bases, and the junction held 7 bases outside the gene matches. The CDR3 loop spans 14 amino acids. CDR1 and CDR2 from the germline V gene are SGHTA and FQGNSA. The specimen was T cells isolated from PBMCs. This sequence originates from a human donor in good health. The chain uses TRBV7-2 and TRBJ1-2; 8 nucleotides match TRBD1. The CDR3 nucleotides read TGTGCCAGCAGCTCCCCAGGGGGCCCAGATGGCTACACCTTC. Translating it yields CASSSPGGPDGYTF.